The 2 T cell receptor beta chains listed next were all sequenced from one sample in a study of glioma-infiltrating T cells after dendritic cell vaccination. TCRdb's table, derived via immunoSEQ multiplex PCR, lists solely in-frame clones and lacks some. The sample holds fewer than 75,000 clones, under 90% seen once. Sequencing was performed on blood, taken before dendritic cell vaccination. All receptors derive from a human donor with glioblastoma.

The rearrangement joins TRBV5-1 to TRBJ2-7; no clear D. Germline V gives CDR1 SGHRS, CDR2 YFSETQ. This CDR3 is 13 amino acids long. V was trimmed by 0 bases and J by 3 bases, leaving 7 bases between them. CDR3 amino acids: CASSLVTDYEQYF. DNA for the CDR3: TGCGCCAGCAGCTTGGTAACAGACTACGAGCAGTACTTC.

J is TRBJ2-1 and V is TRBV2, with a weak D call TRBD1 (6 bases). Trimming cost V 4 bases and J 5 bases, with 15 bases left between them. The CDR3 is 15 residues long. The germline V gene encodes CDR1 SNHLY and CDR2 FYNNEI. CDR3 sequence reads: CASSVQPGQNNEQFF. The DNA for the CDR3 is TGTGCCAGCAGTGTCCAACCCGGACAGAACAATGAGCAGTTCTTC.